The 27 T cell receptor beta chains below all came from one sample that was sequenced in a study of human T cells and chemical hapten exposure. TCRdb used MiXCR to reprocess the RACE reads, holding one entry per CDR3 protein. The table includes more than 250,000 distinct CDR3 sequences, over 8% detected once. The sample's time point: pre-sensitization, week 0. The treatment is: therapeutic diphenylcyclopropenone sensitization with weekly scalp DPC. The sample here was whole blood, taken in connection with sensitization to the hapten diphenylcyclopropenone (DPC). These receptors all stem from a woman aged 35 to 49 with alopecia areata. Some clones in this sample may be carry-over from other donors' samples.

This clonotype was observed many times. For the CDR3, the DNA is TGTGCCAGCAGTTATCTCACACCCGTTGGCAATCAGCCCCAGCATTTT. This gives the protein CASSYLTPVGNQPQHF. This chain connects TRBV6-1 to TRBJ1-5; D is unresolved. Trimming left V 5 bases short and J 2 bases short, with 16 bases between. The CDR3 length is 16 residues. Per the germline V gene, CDR1 is MNHNS and CDR2 is SASEGT.

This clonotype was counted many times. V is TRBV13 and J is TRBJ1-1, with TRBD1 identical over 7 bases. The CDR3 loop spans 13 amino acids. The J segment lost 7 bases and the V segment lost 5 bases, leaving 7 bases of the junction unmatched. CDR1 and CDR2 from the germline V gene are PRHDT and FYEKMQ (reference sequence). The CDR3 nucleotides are TGTGCCAGCAGCAGACAGGGCCTGGGTGAAGCTTTCTTT. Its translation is CASSRQGLGEAFF.

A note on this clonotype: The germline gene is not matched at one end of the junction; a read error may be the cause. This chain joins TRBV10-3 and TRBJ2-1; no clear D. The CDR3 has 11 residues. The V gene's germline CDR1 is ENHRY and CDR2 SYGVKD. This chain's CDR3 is CAFSWTNEQFF. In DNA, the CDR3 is TGTGCCTTCAGCTGGACCAATGAGCAGTTCTTC.

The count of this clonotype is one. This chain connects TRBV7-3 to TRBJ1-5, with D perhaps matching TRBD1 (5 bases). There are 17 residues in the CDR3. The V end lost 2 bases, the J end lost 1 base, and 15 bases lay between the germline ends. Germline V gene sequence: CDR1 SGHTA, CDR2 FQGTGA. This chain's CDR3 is CASSLVFWDGSNQPQHF. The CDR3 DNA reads TGTGCCAGCAGCTTAGTCTTTTGGGACGGGAGCAATCAGCCCCAGCATTTT.

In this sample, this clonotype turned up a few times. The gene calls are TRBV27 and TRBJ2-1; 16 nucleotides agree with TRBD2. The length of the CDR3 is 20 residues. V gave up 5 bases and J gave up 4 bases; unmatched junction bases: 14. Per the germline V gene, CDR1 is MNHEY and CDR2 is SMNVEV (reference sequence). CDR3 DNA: TGTGCCAGCAGTCGCCTGGGACTAGCGGGAGGGACCCGAGGGTACAATGAGCAGTTCTTC. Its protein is CASSRLGLAGGTRGYNEQFF.

The DNA of the CDR3 is TGTGCCAGCAGTTTAGGCGGGGTTGCCACCGGGGAGCTGTTTTTT. Translation gives CASSLGGVATGELFF. The rearrangement joins TRBV12-3 or TRBV12-4 to TRBJ2-2; possibly TRBD2 for D (6 bases). This CDR3 is built from 15 residues. The V end was cut by 1 base, the J end by 4 bases, with 10 bases between.

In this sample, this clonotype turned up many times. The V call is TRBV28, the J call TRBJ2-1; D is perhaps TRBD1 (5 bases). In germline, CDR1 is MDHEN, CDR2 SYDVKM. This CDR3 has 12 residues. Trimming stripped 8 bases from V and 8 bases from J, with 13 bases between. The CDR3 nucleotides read TGTGCCAGCGAGGACACCCTCTATGAGCAGTTCTTC. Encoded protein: CASEDTLYEQFF.

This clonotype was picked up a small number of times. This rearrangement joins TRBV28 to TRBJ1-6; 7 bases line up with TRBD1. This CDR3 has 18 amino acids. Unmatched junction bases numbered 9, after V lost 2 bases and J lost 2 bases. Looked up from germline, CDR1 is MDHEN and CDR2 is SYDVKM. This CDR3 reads CASSLPQGGGPYNSPLHF. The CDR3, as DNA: TGTGCCAGCAGTTTACCCCAGGGGGGGGGCCCCTATAATTCACCCCTCCACTTT.

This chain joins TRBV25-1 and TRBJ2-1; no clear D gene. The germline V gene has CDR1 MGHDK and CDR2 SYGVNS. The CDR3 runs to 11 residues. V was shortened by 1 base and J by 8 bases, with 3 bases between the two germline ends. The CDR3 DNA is TGTGCCAGCAGTGAATGGGATGAGCAGTTCTTC. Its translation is CASSEWDEQFF.

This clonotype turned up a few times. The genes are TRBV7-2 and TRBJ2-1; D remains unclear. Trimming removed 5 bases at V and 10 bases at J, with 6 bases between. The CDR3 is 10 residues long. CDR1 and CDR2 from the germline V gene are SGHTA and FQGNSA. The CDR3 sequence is CASSPIEQFF. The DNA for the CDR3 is TGTGCCAGCAGCCCAATAGAGCAGTTCTTC.

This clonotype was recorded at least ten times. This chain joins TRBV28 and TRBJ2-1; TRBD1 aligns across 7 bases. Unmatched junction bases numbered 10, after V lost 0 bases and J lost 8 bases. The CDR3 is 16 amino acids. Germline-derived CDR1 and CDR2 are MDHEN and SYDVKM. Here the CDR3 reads CASSLWRTGVRDEQFF. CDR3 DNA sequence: TGTGCCAGCAGTTTATGGAGGACAGGAGTTAGGGATGAGCAGTTCTTC.

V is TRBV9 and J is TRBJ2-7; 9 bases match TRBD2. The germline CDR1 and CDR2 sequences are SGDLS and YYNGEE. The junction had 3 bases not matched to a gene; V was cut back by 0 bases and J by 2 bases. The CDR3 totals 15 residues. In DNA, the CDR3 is TGTGCCAGCAGCGTAGCAAGCGGGGGGCCCTACGAGCAGTACTTC. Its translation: CASSVASGGPYEQYF.

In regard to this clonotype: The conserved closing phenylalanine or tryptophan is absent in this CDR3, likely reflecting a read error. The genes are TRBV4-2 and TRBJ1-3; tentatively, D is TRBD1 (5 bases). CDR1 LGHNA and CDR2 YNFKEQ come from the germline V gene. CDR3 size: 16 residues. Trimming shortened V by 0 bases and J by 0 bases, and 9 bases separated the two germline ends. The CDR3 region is CASSQERGPSGNTIYL. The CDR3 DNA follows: TGTGCCAGCAGCCAAGAGAGGGGCCCCTCTGGAAACACCATATATCTT.

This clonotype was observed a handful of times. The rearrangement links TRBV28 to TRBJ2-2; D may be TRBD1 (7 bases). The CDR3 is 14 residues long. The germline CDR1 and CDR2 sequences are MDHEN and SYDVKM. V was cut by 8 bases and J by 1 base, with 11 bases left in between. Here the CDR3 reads CASGGDRNTGELFF. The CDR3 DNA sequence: TGTGCCAGCGGAGGGGACAGGAACACCGGGGAGCTGTTTTTT.

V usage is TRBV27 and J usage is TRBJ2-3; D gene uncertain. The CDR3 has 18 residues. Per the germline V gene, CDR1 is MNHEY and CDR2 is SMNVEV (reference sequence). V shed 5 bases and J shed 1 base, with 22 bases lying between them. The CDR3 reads CASSPRLGAQAGTDTQYF. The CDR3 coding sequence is TGTGCCAGCAGTCCTCGCTTGGGCGCTCAAGCCGGCACAGATACGCAGTATTTT.

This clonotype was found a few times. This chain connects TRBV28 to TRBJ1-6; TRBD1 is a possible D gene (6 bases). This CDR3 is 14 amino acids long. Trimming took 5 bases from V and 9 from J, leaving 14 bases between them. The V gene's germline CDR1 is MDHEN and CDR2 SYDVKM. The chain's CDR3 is CASSTPEGGSPLHF. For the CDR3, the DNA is TGTGCCAGCAGTACCCCCGAAGGGGGTTCACCCCTCCACTTT.

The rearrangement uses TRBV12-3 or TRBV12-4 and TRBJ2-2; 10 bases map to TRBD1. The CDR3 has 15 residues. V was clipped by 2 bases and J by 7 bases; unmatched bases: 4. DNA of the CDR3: TGTGCCAGCAGTTTAAGACAGGGGGCAGTCGGGGAGCTGTTTTTT. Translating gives CASSLRQGAVGELFF.

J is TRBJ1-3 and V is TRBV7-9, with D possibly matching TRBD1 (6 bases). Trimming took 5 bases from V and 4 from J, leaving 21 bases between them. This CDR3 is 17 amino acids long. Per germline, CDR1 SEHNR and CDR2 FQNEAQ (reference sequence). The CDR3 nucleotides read TGTGCCAGCAGCGCCAATTGGGGAACAGGGCGCGGAAACACCATATATTTT. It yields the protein CASSANWGTGRGNTIYF.

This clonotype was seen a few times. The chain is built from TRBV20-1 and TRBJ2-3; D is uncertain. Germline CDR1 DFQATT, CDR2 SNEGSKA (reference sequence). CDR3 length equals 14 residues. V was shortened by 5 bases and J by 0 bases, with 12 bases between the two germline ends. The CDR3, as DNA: TGCAGTGCTCCCTCCTCCAGTAGCACAGATACGCAGTATTTT. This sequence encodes CSAPSSSSTDTQYF.

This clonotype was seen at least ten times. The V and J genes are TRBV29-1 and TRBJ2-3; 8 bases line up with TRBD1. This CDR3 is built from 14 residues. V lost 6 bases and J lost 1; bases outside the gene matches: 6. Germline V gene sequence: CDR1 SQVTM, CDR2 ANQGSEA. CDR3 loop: CSVHRGRGTDTQYF. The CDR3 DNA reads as TGCAGCGTCCACAGGGGGAGAGGCACAGATACGCAGTATTTT.

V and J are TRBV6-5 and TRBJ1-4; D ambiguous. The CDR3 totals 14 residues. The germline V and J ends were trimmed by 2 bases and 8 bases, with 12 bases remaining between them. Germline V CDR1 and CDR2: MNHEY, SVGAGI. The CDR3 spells CASSYRAVSEKLFF. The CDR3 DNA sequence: TGTGCCAGCAGTTACAGGGCGGTGAGCGAAAAACTGTTTTTT.

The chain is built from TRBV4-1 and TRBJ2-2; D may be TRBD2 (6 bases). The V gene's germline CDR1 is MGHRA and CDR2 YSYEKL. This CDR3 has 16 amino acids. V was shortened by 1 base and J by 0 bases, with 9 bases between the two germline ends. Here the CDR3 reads CASSQAGAANTGELFF. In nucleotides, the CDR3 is TGCGCCAGCAGCCAAGCGGGAGCCGCGAACACCGGGGAGCTGTTTTTT.

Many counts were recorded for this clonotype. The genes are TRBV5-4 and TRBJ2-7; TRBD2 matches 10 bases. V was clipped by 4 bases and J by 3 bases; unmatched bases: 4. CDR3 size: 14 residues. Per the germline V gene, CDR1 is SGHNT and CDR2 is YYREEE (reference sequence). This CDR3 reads CASSPSGRVYEQYF. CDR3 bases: TGTGCCAGCAGCCCTAGCGGGAGAGTCTACGAGCAGTACTTC.

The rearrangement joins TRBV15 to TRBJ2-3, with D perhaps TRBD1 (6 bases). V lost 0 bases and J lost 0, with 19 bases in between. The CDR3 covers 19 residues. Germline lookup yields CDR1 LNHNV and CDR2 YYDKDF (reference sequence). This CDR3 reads CATSRDMDLPGHSTDTQYF. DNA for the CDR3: TGTGCCACCAGCAGAGATATGGATCTCCCGGGACACAGCACAGATACGCAGTATTTT.

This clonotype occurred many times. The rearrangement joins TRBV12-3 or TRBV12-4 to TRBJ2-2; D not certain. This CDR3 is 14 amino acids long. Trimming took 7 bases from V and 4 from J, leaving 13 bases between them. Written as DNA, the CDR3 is TGTGCCAGCACCCCGAGGACGCTCACCGGGGAGCTGTTTTTT. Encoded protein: CASTPRTLTGELFF.

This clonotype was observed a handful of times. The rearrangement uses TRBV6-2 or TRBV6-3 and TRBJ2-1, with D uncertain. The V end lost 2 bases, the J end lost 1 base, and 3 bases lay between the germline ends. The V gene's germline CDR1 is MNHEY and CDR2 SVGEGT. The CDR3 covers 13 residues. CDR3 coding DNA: TGTGCCAGCAGTTACCAGTCCTACAATGAGCAGTTCTTC. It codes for CASSYQSYNEQFF.

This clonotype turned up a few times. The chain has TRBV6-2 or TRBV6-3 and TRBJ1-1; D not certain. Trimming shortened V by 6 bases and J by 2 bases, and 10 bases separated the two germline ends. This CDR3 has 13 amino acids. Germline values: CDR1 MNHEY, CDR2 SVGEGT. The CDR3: CASRSDGNTEAFF. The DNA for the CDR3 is TGTGCCAGCAGATCCGACGGAAACACTGAAGCTTTCTTT.